This T cell receptor (beta chain) was identified during a study of blood T cell repertoires in COVID-19. Source study methods: Amplification of reference gene primers was used by the study to estimate nucleated cell counts. Data came from immunoSEQ multiplex PCR; TCRdb stores just in-frame clones and leaves some out. The V and J calls and the clone size are those of that table, but D and trimming were determined from the DNA. The table lists roughly 100,000 clones, 90% to 95% of them singletons. In its sample, this clone was seen a few times. V was shortened by 5 bases and J by 4 bases, with 9 bases between the two germline ends. CDR1 SGHTS and CDR2 YDEGEE come from the germline V gene. CDR3 length: 12 residues.

Sequenced sample: peripheral blood. The V call is TRBV5-8, the J call TRBJ1-1; D perhaps matches TRBD1 (5 bases). This receptor was obtained from a human donor in a cohort sampled during active COVID-19. DNA of the CDR3: TGTGCCAGCAGTCGGACAACCACTGAAGCTTTCTTT. Its protein is CASSRTTTEAFF.